This is a list of T cell receptor beta chains from one sample in a study of human T cells and chemical hapten exposure. One entry per CDR3 protein, called by TCRdb with MiXCR from the 5' RACE reads. In the table there are 110,000 or so distinct CDR3 sequences, approximately 20% of which are singletons. These receptor sequences come from a human donor in good health. The CDR3 runs from the conserved cysteine through the conserved F or W. Fields, in order: D gene, V gene, J gene, CDR3 protein. D genes are given only for firm matches.

D: NA
V: TRBV6-1
J: TRBJ2-7
CDR3: CASSIKGSYEQYF

D: TRBD1
V: TRBV6-1
J: TRBJ2-1
CDR3: CASSAEGQGFSYNEQFF

D: TRBD1
V: TRBV28
J: TRBJ1-1
CDR3: CASSKRGRYTEAFF

D: NA
V: TRBV19
J: TRBJ2-2
CDR3: CASSSRQGRGDPNTGELFF

D: NA
V: TRBV2
J: TRBJ2-3
CDR3: CASSELARRYF

D: NA
V: TRBV6-5
J: TRBJ2-7
CDR3: CASRTGTGAYEQYF

D: NA
V: TRBV19
J: TRBJ2-6
CDR3: CASRNRAGGNVLTF

D: NA
V: TRBV7-2
J: TRBJ2-7
CDR3: CASSLNPFSSYEQYF

D: NA
V: TRBV12-3/TRBV12-4
J: TRBJ2-1
CDR3: CASSLARVNEQFF

D: TRBD1
V: TRBV24-1
J: TRBJ1-4
CDR3: CATSDGLPGGEKLFF

D: NA
V: TRBV5-1
J: TRBJ2-1
CDR3: CASSVGSGSYNEQFF

D: NA
V: TRBV28
J: TRBJ2-5
CDR3: CASSSNYAGTQETQYF

D: NA
V: TRBV4-1
J: TRBJ1-1
CDR3: CASSQDPGRRLNTEAFF

D: NA
V: TRBV7-3
J: TRBJ2-1
CDR3: CASSLIGDNEQFF

D: NA
V: TRBV2
J: TRBJ2-7
CDR3: CASVSAPPSYEQYF

D: TRBD1
V: TRBV5-4
J: TRBJ2-5
CDR3: CASSSGQYQETQYF

D: TRBD1
V: TRBV29-1
J: TRBJ1-2
CDR3: CSVFSPGQGDGYTF

D: NA
V: TRBV12-3/TRBV12-4
J: TRBJ2-7
CDR3: CASSRLGAGEQYF

D: TRBD1
V: TRBV4-2
J: TRBJ2-5
CDR3: CASSPRGGQNQETQYF

D: NA
V: TRBV4-2
J: TRBJ2-3
CDR3: CASSQAPGPDTQYF

D: NA
V: TRBV3-1
J: TRBJ2-3
CDR3: CASSQGRGPTDTQYF

D: TRBD2
V: TRBV12-5
J: TRBJ2-5
CDR3: CASGLGLGRTDSGMDETQYF

D: NA
V: TRBV29-1
J: TRBJ1-2
CDR3: CSAPGVDYGYTF

D: TRBD2
V: TRBV11-2
J: TRBJ2-3
CDR3: CASSLEPSGSPSDTDTQYF

D: NA
V: TRBV5-4
J: TRBJ2-3
CDR3: CASSLPLAGTDTQYF

D: NA
V: TRBV12-3/TRBV12-4
J: TRBJ1-1
CDR3: CASSPGGRVTEAFF

D: NA
V: TRBV7-3
J: TRBJ1-1
CDR3: CASSPIMNTEAFF

D: NA
V: TRBV20-1
J: TRBJ2-7
CDR3: CSARDAYEQYF

D: TRBD2
V: TRBV6-5
J: TRBJ2-3
CDR3: CASSTAGGYTQYF

D: NA
V: TRBV11-2
J: TRBJ1-4
CDR3: CASSPPRGTEKLFF

D: NA
V: TRBV7-8
J: TRBJ2-1
CDR3: CASSTSRGSYNEQFF

D: NA
V: TRBV12-3/TRBV12-4
J: TRBJ2-7
CDR3: CASSSGLGLADEQYF

D: NA
V: TRBV12-3/TRBV12-4
J: TRBJ2-3
CDR3: CASSLGRIPDTQYF

D: TRBD1
V: TRBV10-2
J: TRBJ1-6
CDR3: CASWDLTGGAMASPLHF

D: NA
V: TRBV28
J: TRBJ1-5
CDR3: CASTPVGKSNQPQHF

D: NA
V: TRBV28
J: TRBJ1-5
CDR3: CASIGSNQPQHF

D: TRBD2
V: TRBV9
J: TRBJ2-7
CDR3: CASSVAGSGNRNSEQYF

D: NA
V: TRBV10-3
J: TRBJ2-7
CDR3: CAISESVLAYEQYF

D: NA
V: TRBV6-5
J: TRBJ2-3
CDR3: CASSYSIPGTSTDTQYF

D: TRBD2
V: TRBV18
J: TRBJ2-1
CDR3: CASSPGDYFRQFF

D: TRBD1
V: TRBV27
J: TRBJ2-7
CDR3: CASSSPWTGGNEQYF

D: NA
V: TRBV5-5
J: TRBJ1-5
CDR3: CASSSSGQRGHQPQHF

D: NA
V: TRBV27
J: TRBJ1-2
CDR3: CASSSRLGSYYGYTF

D: NA
V: TRBV14
J: TRBJ1-1
CDR3: CASSPRRPTEAFF

D: TRBD1
V: TRBV5-1
J: TRBJ2-7
CDR3: CASSPRPGTGLREQYF

D: TRBD1
V: TRBV28
J: TRBJ2-3
CDR3: CASRQGGDTQYF

D: NA
V: TRBV6-5
J: TRBJ1-4
CDR3: CASSPGAHPNEKLFF

D: NA
V: TRBV9
J: TRBJ1-1
CDR3: CASSVDGTTTEAFF

D: NA
V: TRBV28
J: TRBJ1-6
CDR3: CASSFRTGGSPLHF

D: TRBD1
V: TRBV7-6
J: TRBJ1-3
CDR3: CASSLGTGGPGNTIYF

D: TRBD2
V: TRBV28
J: TRBJ2-7
CDR3: CASSRGTSGSYEQYF

D: NA
V: TRBV20-1
J: TRBJ1-5
CDR3: CSAGSGLSNQPQHF

D: TRBD2
V: TRBV20-1
J: TRBJ2-1
CDR3: CSARVLAGVNNEQFF

D: NA
V: TRBV6-6
J: TRBJ2-2
CDR3: CASIGPNTGELFF

D: TRBD1
V: TRBV28
J: TRBJ1-1
CDR3: CAIWDRDEAFF